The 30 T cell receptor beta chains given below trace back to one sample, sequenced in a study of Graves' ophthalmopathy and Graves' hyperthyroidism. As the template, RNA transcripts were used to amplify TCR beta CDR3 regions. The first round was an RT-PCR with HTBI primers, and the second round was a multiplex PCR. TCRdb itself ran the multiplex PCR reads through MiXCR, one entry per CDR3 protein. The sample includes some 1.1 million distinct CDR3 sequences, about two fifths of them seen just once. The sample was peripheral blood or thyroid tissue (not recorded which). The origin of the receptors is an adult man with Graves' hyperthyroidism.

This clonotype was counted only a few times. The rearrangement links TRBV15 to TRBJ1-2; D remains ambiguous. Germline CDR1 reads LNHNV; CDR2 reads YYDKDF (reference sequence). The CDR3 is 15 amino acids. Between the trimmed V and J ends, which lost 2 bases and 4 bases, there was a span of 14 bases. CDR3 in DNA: TGTGCCACCAGCAGAACCCCGGGTGTGCTCTATGGCTACACCTTC. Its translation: CATSRTPGVLYGYTF.

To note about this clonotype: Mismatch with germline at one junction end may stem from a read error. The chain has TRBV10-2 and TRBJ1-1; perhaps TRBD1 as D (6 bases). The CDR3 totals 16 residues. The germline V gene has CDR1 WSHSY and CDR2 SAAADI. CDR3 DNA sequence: TGTGCCAGCAGTGATAGCCGAGGGGGGGCTGTCACTGAAGCTTTCTTT. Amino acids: CASSDSRGGAVTEAFF.

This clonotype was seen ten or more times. In nucleotides, the CDR3 is TGCAGTGCTAGAGATTTCATGGCAGGGGAAAACTATGGCTACACCTTC. Its protein product is CSARDFMAGENYGYTF. V is TRBV20-1 and J is TRBJ1-2, with a weak D call TRBD1 (6 bases). CDR3 size: 16 residues. V was clipped by 0 bases and J by 2 bases, with 16 bases between them. In germline, CDR1 is DFQATT, CDR2 SNEGSKA (reference sequence).

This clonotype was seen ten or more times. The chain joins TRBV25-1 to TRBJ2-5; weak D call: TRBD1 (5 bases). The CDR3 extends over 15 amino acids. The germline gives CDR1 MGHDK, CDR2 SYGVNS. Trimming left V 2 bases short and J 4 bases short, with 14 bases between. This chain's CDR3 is CASSEPQGVAETQYF. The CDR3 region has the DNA TGTGCCAGCAGTGAACCCCAGGGTGTAGCAGAGACCCAGTACTTC. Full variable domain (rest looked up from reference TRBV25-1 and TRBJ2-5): EADIYQTPRYLVIGTGKKITLECSQTMGHDKMYWYQQDPGMELHLIHYSYGVNSTEKGDLSSESTVSRIRTEHFPLTLESARPSHTSQYLCASSEPQGVAETQYFGPGTRLLVL.

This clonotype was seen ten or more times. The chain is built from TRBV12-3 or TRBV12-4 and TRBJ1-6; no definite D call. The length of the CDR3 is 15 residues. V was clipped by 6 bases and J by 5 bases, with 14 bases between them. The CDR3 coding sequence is TGTGCCAGCAGGCTCTCCCGCATCGATAATTCACCCCTCCACTTT. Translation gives CASRLSRIDNSPLHF.

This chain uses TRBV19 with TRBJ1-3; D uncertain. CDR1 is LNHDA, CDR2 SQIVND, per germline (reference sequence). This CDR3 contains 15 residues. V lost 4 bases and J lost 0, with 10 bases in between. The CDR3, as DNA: TGTGCCAGTAGTACCCTGCCCTCCTCTGGAAACACCATATATTTT. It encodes CASSTLPSSGNTIYF. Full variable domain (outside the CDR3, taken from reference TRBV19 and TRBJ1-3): DGGITQSPKYLFRKEGQNVTLSCEQNLNHDAMYWYRQDPGQGLRLIYYSQIVNDFQKGDIAEGYSVSREKKESFPLTVTSAQKNPTAFYLCASSTLPSSGNTIYFGEGSWLTVV.

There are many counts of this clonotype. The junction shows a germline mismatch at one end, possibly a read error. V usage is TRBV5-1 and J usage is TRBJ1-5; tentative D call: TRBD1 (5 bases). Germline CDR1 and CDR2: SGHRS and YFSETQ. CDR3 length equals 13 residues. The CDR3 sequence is CASSLGVGQPQHF. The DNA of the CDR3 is TGTGCCAGCAGCTTGGGGGTGGGTCAGCCCCAGCATTTT.

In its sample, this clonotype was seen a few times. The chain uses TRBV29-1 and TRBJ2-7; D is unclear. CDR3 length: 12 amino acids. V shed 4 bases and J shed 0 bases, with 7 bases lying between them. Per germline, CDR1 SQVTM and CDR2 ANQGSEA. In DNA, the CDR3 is TGCAGCGTTGGCACTGGCTCCTACGAGCAGTACTTC. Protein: CSVGTGSYEQYF.

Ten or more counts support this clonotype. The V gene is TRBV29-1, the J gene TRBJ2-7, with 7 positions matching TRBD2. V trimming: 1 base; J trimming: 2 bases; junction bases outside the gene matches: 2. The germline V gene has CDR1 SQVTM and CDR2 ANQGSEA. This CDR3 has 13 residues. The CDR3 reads CSVEGTSTYEQYF. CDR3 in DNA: TGCAGCGTTGAAGGGACTAGTACCTACGAGCAGTACTTC.

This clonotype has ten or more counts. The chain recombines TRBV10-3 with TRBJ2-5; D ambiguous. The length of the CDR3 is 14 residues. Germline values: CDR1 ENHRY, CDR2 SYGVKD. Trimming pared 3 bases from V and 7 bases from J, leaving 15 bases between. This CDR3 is CAISEGSRHGTQYF. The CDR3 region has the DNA TGTGCCATCAGTGAAGGGTCAAGGCATGGGACCCAGTACTTC.

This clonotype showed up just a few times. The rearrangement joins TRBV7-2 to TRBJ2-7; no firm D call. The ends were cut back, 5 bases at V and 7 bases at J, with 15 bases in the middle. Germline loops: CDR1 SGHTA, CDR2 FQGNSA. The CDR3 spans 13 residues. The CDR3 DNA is TGTGCCAGCAGCGCCCCAGTGGATCGTGAGCAGTACTTC. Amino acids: CASSAPVDREQYF. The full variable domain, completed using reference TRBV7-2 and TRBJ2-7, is GAGVSQSPSNKVTEKGKDVELRCDPISGHTALYWYRQSLGQGLEFLIYFQGNSAPDKSGLPSDRFSAERTGGSVSTLTIQRTQQEDSAVYLCASSAPVDREQYFGPGTRLTVT.

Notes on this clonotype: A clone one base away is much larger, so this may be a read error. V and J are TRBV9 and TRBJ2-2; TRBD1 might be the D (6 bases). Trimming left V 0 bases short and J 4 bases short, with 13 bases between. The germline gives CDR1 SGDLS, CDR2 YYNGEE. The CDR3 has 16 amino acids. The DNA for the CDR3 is TGTGCCAGCAGCGTAGATATTGGGGGCGGCACCGGGGAGCTGTTTTTT. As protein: CASSVDIGGGTGELFF. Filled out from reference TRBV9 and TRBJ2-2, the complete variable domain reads DSGVTQTPKHLITATGQRVTLRCSPRSGDLSVYWYQQSLDQGLQFLIQYYNGEERAKGNILERFSAQQFPDLHSELNLSSLELGDSALYFCASSVDIGGGTGELFFGEGSRLTVL.

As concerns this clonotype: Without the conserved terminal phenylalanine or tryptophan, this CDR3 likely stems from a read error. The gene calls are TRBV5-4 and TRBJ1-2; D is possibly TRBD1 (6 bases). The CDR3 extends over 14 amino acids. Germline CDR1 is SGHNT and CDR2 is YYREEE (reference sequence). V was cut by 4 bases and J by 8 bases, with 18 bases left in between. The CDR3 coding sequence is TGTGCCAGCAGCCAACTCACAGGGAGGGACGGCTACACCCTC. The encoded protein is CASSQLTGRDGYTL.

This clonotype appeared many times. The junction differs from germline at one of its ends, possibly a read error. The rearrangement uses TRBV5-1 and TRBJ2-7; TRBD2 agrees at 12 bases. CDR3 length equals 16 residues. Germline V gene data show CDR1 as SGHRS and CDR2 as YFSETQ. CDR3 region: CASSLGLAGLSYEQYF. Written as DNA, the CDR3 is TGTGCCAGCAGCTTAGGACTAGCGGGACTCTCCTACGAGCAGTACTTC.

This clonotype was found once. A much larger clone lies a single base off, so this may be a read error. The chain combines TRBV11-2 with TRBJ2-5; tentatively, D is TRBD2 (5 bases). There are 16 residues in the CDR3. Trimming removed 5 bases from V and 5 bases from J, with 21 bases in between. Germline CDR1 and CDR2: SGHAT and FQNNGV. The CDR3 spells CASSPALGLRWETQYF. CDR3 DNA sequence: TGTGCCAGCAGCCCAGCACTAGGACTTCGGTGGGAGACCCAGTACTTC.

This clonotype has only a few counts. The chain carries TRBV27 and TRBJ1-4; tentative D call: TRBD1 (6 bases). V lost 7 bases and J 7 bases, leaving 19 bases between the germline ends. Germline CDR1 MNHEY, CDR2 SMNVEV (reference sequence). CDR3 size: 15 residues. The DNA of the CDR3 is TGTGCCAGCACCACAACCGGGACACGCCGTGAAAAACTGTTTTTT. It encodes CASTTTGTRREKLFF.

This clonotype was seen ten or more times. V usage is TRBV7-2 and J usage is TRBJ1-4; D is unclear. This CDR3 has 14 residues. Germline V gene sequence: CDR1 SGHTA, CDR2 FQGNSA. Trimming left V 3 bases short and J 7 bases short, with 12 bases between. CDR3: CASSLGSGGEKLFF. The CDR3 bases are TGTGCCAGCAGCTTGGGTTCGGGTGGTGAAAAACTGTTTTTT. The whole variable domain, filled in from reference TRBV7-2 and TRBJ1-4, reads GAGVSQSPSNKVTEKGKDVELRCDPISGHTALYWYRQSLGQGLEFLIYFQGNSAPDKSGLPSDRFSAERTGGSVSTLTIQRTQQEDSAVYLCASSLGSGGEKLFFGSGTQLSVL.

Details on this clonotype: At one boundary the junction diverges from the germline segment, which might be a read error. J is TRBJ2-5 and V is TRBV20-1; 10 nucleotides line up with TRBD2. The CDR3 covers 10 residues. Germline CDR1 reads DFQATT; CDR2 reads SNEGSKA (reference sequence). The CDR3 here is CSVLAGEQDF. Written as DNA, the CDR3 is TGCAGTGTCCTAGCGGGAGAGCAGGACTTC.

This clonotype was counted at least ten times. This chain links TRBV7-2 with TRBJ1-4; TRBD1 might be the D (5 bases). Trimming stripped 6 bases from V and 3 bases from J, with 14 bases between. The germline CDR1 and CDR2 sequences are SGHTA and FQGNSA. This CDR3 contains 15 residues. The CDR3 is CASRPTTAANEKLFF. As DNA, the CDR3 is TGTGCCAGCAGGCCGACGACAGCCGCTAATGAAAAACTGTTTTTT.

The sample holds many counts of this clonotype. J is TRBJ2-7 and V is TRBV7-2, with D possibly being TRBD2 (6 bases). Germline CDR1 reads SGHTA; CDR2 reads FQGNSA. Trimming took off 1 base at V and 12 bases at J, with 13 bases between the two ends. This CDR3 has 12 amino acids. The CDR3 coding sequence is TGTGCCAGCAGCTTAGATTGGCGGGATCTGTACTTC. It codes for CASSLDWRDLYF.

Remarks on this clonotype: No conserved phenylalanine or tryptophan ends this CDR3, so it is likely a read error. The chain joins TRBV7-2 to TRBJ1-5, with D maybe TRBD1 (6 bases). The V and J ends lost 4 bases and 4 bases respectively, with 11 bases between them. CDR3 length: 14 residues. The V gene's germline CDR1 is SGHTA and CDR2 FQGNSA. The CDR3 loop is CASSCTTGNQPQHL. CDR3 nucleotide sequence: TGTGCCAGCAGCTGTACGACAGGAAATCAGCCCCAGCATCTT.

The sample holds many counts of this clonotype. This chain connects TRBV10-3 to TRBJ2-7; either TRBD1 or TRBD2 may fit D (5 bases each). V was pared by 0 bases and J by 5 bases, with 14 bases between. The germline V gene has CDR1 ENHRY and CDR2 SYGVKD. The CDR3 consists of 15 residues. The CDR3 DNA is TGTGCCATCAGTGAGTCAAGGGCAGGGAGCGACGAGCAGTACTTC. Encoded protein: CAISESRAGSDEQYF.

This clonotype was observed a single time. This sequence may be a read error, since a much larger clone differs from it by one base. CDR3 sequence reads: CASSLGEEGSNQPQHF. CDR3 coding DNA: TGTGCCAGCAGCCTCGGGGAGGAGGGGAGCAATCAGCCCCAGCATTTT. This chain connects TRBV7-9 to TRBJ1-5, with a possible D match to TRBD1 (5 bases). Germline lookup yields CDR1 SEHNR and CDR2 FQNEAQ (reference sequence). V gave up 5 bases and J gave up 1 base, with 15 bases separating them. The CDR3 loop spans 16 amino acids.

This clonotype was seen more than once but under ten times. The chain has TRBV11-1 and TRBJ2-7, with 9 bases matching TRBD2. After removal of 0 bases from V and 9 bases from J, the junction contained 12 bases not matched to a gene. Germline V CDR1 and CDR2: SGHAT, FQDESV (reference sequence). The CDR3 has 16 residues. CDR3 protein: CASSLALGLAGEWQYF. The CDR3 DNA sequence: TGTGCCAGCAGCTTAGCCCTCGGGTTAGCGGGAGAATGGCAGTACTTC.

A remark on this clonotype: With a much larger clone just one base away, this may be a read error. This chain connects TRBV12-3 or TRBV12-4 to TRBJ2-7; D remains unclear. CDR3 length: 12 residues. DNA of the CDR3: TGTGCCAGCAGTGTAGCCTCCTACGAGCAGTACTTC. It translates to CASSVASYEQYF.

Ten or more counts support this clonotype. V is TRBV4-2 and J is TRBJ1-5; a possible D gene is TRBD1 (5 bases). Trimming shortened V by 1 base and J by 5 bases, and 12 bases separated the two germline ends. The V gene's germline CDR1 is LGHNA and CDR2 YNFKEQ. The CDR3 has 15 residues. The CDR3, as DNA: TGTGCCAGCAGCCAAGCGCAGGGTGCGGATCAGCCCCAGCATTTT. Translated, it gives CASSQAQGADQPQHF.

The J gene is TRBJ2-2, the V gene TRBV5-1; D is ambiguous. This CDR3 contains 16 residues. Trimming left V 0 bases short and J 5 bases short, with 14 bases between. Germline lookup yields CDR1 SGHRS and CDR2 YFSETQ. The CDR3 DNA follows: TGCGCCAGCAGCTTGGAGGGCCGACAAAAAACCGGGGAGCTGTTTTTT. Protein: CASSLEGRQKTGELFF.

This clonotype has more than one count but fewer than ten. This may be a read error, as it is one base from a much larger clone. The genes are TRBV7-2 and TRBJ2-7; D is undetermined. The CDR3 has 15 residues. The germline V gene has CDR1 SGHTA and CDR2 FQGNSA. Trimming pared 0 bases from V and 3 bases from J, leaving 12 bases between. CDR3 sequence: CASSLAGGHHYEQYF. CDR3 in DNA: TGTGCCAGCAGCTTAGCGGGTGGGCATCACTACGAGCAGTACTTC.

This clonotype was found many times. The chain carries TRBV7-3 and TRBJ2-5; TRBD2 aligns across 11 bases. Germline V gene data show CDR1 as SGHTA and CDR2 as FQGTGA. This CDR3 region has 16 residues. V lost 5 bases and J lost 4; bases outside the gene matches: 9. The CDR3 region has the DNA TGTGCCAGCAGCCCGACTAGCGGGACGGGGGGAGAGACCCAGTACTTC. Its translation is CASSPTSGTGGETQYF.

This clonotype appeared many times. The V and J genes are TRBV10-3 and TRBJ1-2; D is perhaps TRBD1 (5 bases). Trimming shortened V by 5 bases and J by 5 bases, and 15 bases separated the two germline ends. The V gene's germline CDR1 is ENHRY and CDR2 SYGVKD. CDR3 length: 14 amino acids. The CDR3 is CAISSGSPTYGYTF. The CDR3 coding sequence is TGTGCCATCAGTTCAGGGTCCCCCACTTATGGCTACACCTTC.